A single sample gave rise to the 20 T cell receptor beta chains below, sequenced in a study of immune evolution from preneoplasia to lung adenocarcinoma. Repertoires were generated with immunoSEQ multiplex PCR, while TCRdb's copy carries only in-frame clones and drops some. This table has 8,800 or so clones, approximately 80% appearing once. Sequenced input: FFPE adjacent normal lung tissue. These receptors came from a person aged 65 to 79 with lung adenocarcinoma.

The chain carries TRBV7-3 and TRBJ2-1, with 7 nucleotides matching TRBD1. The ends lost 0 bases at V and 5 bases at J; junction bases unmatched: 4. The CDR3 covers 15 residues. Germline-derived CDR1 and CDR2 are SGHTA and FQGTGA. The CDR3 sequence is CASSLTTGVNNEQFF. In DNA, the CDR3 is TGTGCCAGCAGCTTAACCACAGGGGTTAACAATGAGCAGTTCTTC. The variable domain in full, completed from reference TRBV7-3 and TRBJ2-1, reads GAGVSQTPSNKVTEKGKYVELRCDPISGHTALYWYRQSLGQGPEFLIYFQGTGAADDSGLPNDRFFAVRPEGSVSTLKIQRTERGDSAVYLCASSLTTGVNNEQFFGPGTRLTVL.

CDR3 region: CASSWDRGYNEQFF. In DNA, the CDR3 is TGTGCCAGCAGTTGGGACAGGGGGTACAATGAGCAGTTCTTC. The chain combines TRBV6-5 with TRBJ2-1; 11 positions agree with TRBD1. The germline V gene has CDR1 MNHEY and CDR2 SVGAGI. The V segment lost 4 bases and the J segment 4 bases; nucleotides outside the gene matches: 0. The CDR3 is 14 amino acids.

As to this clone: A junction boundary mismatches the germline segment, possibly from a read error. V usage is TRBV7-7 and J usage is TRBJ2-1; weak D call: TRBD1 (6 bases). This CDR3 is 14 amino acids long. Germline V gene lookup returns CDR1 SSHAT and CDR2 FNYEAQ (reference sequence). CDR3 DNA: TGTGCTAGCAGCTTAGCGAGGGGGTCCGGTGAGCAGTTCTTC. Residues: CASSLARGSGEQFF.

Only one count was recorded for this clone. The genes are TRBV29-1 and TRBJ1-4; D gene uncertain. V was trimmed by 3 bases and J by 5 bases, leaving 10 bases between them. The CDR3 is made up of 13 amino acids. Germline V lookup: CDR1 SQVTM, CDR2 ANQGSEA. The CDR3 bases are TGCAGCGTTGATGAGGGCGCAAATGAAAAACTGTTTTTT. Translating it yields CSVDEGANEKLFF.

The DNA for the CDR3 is TGTGCCTGGACTCTCCAAGGACAGGGGCATACCTATGGCTACACCTTC. It is translated as CAWTLQGQGHTYGYTF. The chain is built from TRBV30 and TRBJ1-2; 9 bases line up with TRBD1. The CDR3 runs to 16 residues. V trimming: 4 bases; J trimming: 4 bases; junction bases outside the gene matches: 13. CDR1 is GTSNPN and CDR2 is SVGIG in the germline V gene (reference sequence). Together with reference TRBV30 and TRBJ1-2, the CDR3 gives the full variable domain: SQTIHQWPATLVQPVGSPLSLECTVEGTSNPNLYWYRQAAGRGLQLLFYSVGIGQISSEVPQNLSASRPQDRQFILSSKKLLLSDSGFYLCAWTLQGQGHTYGYTFGSGTRLTVV.

V and J are TRBV7-9 and TRBJ2-3, with a possible D match to TRBD2 (6 bases). The CDR3 consists of 15 residues. The ends were cut back, 5 bases at V and 2 bases at J, with 14 bases in the middle. Germline V gene sequence: CDR1 SEHNR, CDR2 FQNEAQ (reference sequence). The DNA of the CDR3 is TGTGCCAGCAGCCGCTTCGGGACTGACACAGATACGCAGTATTTT. This encodes CASSRFGTDTDTQYF.

The rearrangement links TRBV7-3 to TRBJ2-3, with 10 bases matching TRBD1. CDR1 and CDR2 (germline): SGHTA, FQGTGA. The CDR3 has 14 residues. J lost 4 bases, V lost 6 bases, and 4 bases had no gene match. The CDR3 reads CASSPGQGPDTQYF. For the CDR3, the DNA is TGTGCCAGCAGTCCGGGACAGGGGCCAGATACGCAGTATTTT.

The gene calls are TRBV27 and TRBJ1-1; perhaps TRBD1 as D (5 bases). Germline V gives CDR1 MNHEY, CDR2 SMNVEV (reference sequence). The CDR3 spans 14 residues. V lost 7 bases to trimming and J lost 4 bases, with 16 bases between them. The DNA for the CDR3 is TGTGCCAGCACCCCGGGGGGGGACCGCACTGAAGCTTTCTTT. Translation: CASTPGGDRTEAFF.

The gene calls are TRBV10-2 and TRBJ1-5; D is uncertain. CDR3 length: 15 residues. The ends were cut back, 7 bases at V and 1 base at J, with 14 bases in the middle. Germline assignment: CDR1 WSHSY and CDR2 SAAADI. For the CDR3, the DNA is TGCGCCAGCACGATGGGGATCCGAAGCAATCAGCCCCAGCATTTT. This translates into CASTMGIRSNQPQHF.

J is TRBJ1-3 and V is TRBV6-1; D is possibly TRBD1 (5 bases). This CDR3 comprises 18 residues. With 3 bases removed from V and 0 bases from J, the gap between germline ends came to 18 bases. Germline-derived CDR1 and CDR2 are MNHNS and SASEGT. CDR3 sequence reads: CASSEDSGGTYSGNTIYF. In DNA form, the CDR3 reads TGTGCCAGCAGTGAGGATTCGGGCGGGACCTACTCTGGAAACACCATATATTTT.

The V call is TRBV11-3, the J call TRBJ2-1; 11 positions agree with TRBD2. This CDR3 is 15 amino acids long. The trim removed 5 bases at V and 5 bases at J, leaving 5 bases unmatched. Germline V gene data show CDR1 as SGHNT and CDR2 as YENEEA. This CDR3 is CASSRLAGLNNEQFF. CDR3 sequence (DNA): TGTGCCAGCAGCCGACTAGCGGGACTGAACAATGAGCAGTTCTTC.

This chain uses TRBV30 with TRBJ1-4; 7 positions agree with TRBD1. The CDR3 loop spans 14 amino acids. Germline V CDR1 and CDR2: GTSNPN, SVGIG (reference sequence). The V gene end was trimmed by 5 bases and the J gene end by 3 bases; junction bases not matched to a gene: 6. In DNA form, the CDR3 reads TGTGCCTGGTCGAGGACAGGCCCTAATGAAAAACTGTTTTTT. It translates to CAWSRTGPNEKLFF.

J is TRBJ2-5 and V is TRBV2; 7 bases are a match to TRBD2. V trimming: 7 bases; J trimming: 5 bases; junction bases outside the gene matches: 10. CDR1 is SNHLY, CDR2 FYNNEI, per germline. The CDR3 is made up of 14 amino acids. The CDR3: CASTQAGRGETQYF. As DNA, the CDR3 is TGTGCCAGCACCCAAGCGGGGCGAGGGGAGACCCAGTACTTC. The complete variable domain, with remaining parts taken from reference TRBV2 and TRBJ2-5, reads EPEVTQTPSHQVTQMGQEVILRCVPISNHLYFYWYRQILGQKVEFLVSFYNNEISEKSEIFDDQFSVERPDGSNFTLKIRSTKLEDSAMYFCASTQAGRGETQYFGPGTRLLVL.

This clone turned up a few times. The rearrangement uses TRBV19 and TRBJ1-5; D gene unclear. Germline-derived CDR1 and CDR2 are LNHDA and SQIVND (reference sequence). Trimming shortened V by 3 bases and J by 9 bases, and 12 bases separated the two germline ends. This CDR3 is built from 13 residues. CDR3 in amino acids: CASSMDDMGPQHF. The CDR3 nucleotides are TGTGCCAGTAGTATGGATGACATGGGGCCCCAGCATTTT.

This sequence joins TRBV6-6 and TRBJ2-3; 12 bases fit TRBD2. CDR1 and CDR2 from the germline V gene are MNHNY and SVGAGI (reference sequence). The CDR3 loop spans 16 amino acids. Losses at the gene ends were 6 bases for V and 5 bases for J; bases not matched to a gene: 9. DNA of the CDR3: TGTGCCAGCAGCCTACCTAGCGGGGGGGCCAGAGATACGCAGTATTTT. Translated: CASSLPSGGARDTQYF.

This sequence joins TRBV5-1 and TRBJ2-2; no reliable D call. This CDR3 region has 15 residues. CDR1 SGHRS and CDR2 YFSETQ come from the germline V gene. V was cut by 0 bases and J by 5 bases, with 11 bases left in between. CDR3 amino acids: CASSLEKLRTGELFF. The CDR3 region has the DNA TGCGCCAGCAGCTTGGAGAAATTAAGGACCGGGGAGCTGTTTTTT.

The chain joins TRBV5-4 to TRBJ1-3, with no clear D. Trimming took 4 bases from V and 4 from J, leaving 9 bases between them. CDR3 length: 13 amino acids. Germline CDR1 and CDR2: SGHNT and YYREEE (reference sequence). CDR3 nucleotide sequence: TGTGCCAGCAGCGGACCTGGGGGAAACACCATATATTTT. Encoded protein: CASSGPGGNTIYF.

The chain has TRBV30 and TRBJ1-2; D is undetermined. The CDR3 totals 13 residues. Germline CDR1 reads GTSNPN; CDR2 reads SVGIG (reference sequence). Trimming took 1 base from V and 5 from J, leaving 11 bases between them. The DNA for the CDR3 is TGTGCCTGGAGTGGCCAGCCTGATTATGGCTACACCTTC. It is translated as CAWSGQPDYGYTF. Filled out from reference TRBV30 and TRBJ1-2, the complete variable domain reads SQTIHQWPATLVQPVGSPLSLECTVEGTSNPNLYWYRQAAGRGLQLLFYSVGIGQISSEVPQNLSASRPQDRQFILSSKKLLLSDSGFYLCAWSGQPDYGYTFGSGTRLTVV.

This chain joins TRBV7-9 and TRBJ1-2; maybe TRBD1 (6 bases). V was clipped by 2 bases and J by 8 bases, with 12 bases between them. In germline, CDR1 is SEHNR, CDR2 FQNEAQ (reference sequence). CDR3 length equals 13 residues. This chain's CDR3 is CASSLPKGGGYTF. CDR3 sequence (DNA): TGTGCCAGCAGCTTACCCAAGGGGGGAGGCTACACCTTC.

This clone was observed a handful of times. The V call is TRBV5-3, the J call TRBJ1-5; TRBD1 agrees at 10 bases. TRBV5-3 is an ORF for which the function is uncertain. V was pared by 0 bases and J by 0 bases, with 6 bases of the junction left unmatched. The CDR3 has 18 amino acids. The CDR3 sequence is CARSLEGQGPDSNQPQHF. The CDR3 nucleotides are TGTGCCAGAAGCTTGGAGGGACAGGGGCCAGATAGCAATCAGCCCCAGCATTTT.